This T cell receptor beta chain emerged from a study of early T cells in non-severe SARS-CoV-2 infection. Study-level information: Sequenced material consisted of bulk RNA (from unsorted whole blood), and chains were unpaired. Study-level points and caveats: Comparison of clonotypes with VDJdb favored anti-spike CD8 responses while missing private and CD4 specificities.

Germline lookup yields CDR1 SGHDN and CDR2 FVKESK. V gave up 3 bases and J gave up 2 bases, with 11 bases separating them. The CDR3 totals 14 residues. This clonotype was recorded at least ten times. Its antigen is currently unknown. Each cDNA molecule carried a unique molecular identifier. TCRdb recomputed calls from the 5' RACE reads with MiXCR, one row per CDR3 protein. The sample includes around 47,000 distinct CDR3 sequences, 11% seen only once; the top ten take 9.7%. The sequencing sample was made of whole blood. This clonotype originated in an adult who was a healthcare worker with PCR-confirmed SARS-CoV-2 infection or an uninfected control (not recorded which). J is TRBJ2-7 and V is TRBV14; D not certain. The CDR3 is CASSHRRQTYEQYF. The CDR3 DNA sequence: TGTGCCAGCAGCCACCGACGGCAGACCTACGAGCAGTACTTC.